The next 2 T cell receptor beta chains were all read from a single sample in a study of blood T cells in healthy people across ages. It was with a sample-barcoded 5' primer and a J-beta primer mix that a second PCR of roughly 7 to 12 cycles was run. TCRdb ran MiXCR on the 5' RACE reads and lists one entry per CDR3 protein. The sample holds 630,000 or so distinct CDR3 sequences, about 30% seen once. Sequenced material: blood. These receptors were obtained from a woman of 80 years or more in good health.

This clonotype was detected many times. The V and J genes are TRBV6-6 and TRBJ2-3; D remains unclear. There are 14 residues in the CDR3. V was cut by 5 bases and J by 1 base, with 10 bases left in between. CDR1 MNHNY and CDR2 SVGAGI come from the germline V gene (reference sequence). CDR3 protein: CASSITRRTDTQYF. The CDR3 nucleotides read TGTGCCAGCAGTATCACTCGTCGCACAGATACGCAGTATTTT.

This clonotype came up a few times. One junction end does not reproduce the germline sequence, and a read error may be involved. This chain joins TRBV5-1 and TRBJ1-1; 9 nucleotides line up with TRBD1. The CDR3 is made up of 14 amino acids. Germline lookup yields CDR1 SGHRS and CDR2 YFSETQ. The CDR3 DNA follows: TGCACCAGCAGCCCGGACAGGGGGAACACTGAAGCTTTCTTT. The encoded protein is CTSSPDRGNTEAFF.